This record covers a single T cell receptor (beta chain). Its antigen is undetermined. This specimen belongs to a study of OX40 agonist ivuxolimab in advanced cancers. About the research overall: Cohort: approximately 79% men, mean age around 60, aged about 20 to 85.

The table came from immunoSEQ multiplex PCR; TCRdb's copy has only in-frame clones and leaves some out. The sample yields tens of thousands of clones, 89% seen once. Study results and limitations: The mean number of expanded clones was higher in CD8+ T cells than in CD4+.

Specimen: CD4+ or CD8+ T cells sorted from blood, collected in a trial of the OX40 agonist ivuxolimab. The origin of this receptor is an adult with an advanced solid tumor such as melanoma, head and neck, liver or kidney cancer.

The CDR3 loop is CASSPQGKVTEAFF. CDR3 coding DNA: TGTGCCAGCAGTCCACAGGGTAAGGTCACTGAAGCTTTCTTT. The rearrangement joins TRBV7-9 to TRBJ1-1; D may be TRBD1 (6 bases). Germline V gene lookup returns CDR1 SEHNR and CDR2 FQNEAQ (reference sequence). This CDR3 spans 14 amino acids. Trimming took off 6 bases at V and 4 bases at J, with 15 bases between the two ends. The full variable domain, in which reference TRBV7-9 and TRBJ1-1 provide the parts outside the CDR3, is DTGVSQNPRHKITKRGQNVTFRCDPISEHNRLYWYRQTLGQGPEFLTYFQNEAQLEKSRLLSDRFSAERPKGSFSTLEIQRTEQGDSAMYLCASSPQGKVTEAFFGQGTRLTVV.